A single sample gave rise to the 21 T cell receptor beta chains below, sequenced in a study of blood T cells in healthy people across ages. The use of a sample-barcoded 5' primer and a J-beta primer mix characterized a second PCR of roughly 6 to 11 cycles. TCRdb fed the 5' RACE reads into MiXCR, producing one record per CDR3 protein. The sample has roughly 500,000 distinct CDR3 sequences; roughly a quarter are singletons. The sample taken for sequencing was blood. These receptors originate from a woman in her seventies in good health.

This CDR3 reads CAISESPAGGTDTQYF. The CDR3 DNA sequence: TGTGCCATCAGTGAGTCTCCAGCGGGGGGCACAGATACGCAGTATTTT. V and J are TRBV10-3 and TRBJ2-3, with 8 nucleotides matching TRBD2. The V gene end was trimmed by 0 bases and the J gene end by 1 base; junction bases not matched to a gene: 3. Per the germline V gene, CDR1 is ENHRY and CDR2 is SYGVKD. This CDR3 comprises 16 residues.

The chain joins TRBV20-1 to TRBJ2-3; D ambiguous. Germline assignment: CDR1 DFQATT and CDR2 SNEGSKA (reference sequence). The CDR3 length is 13 residues. Trimming took off 6 bases at V and 2 bases at J, with 12 bases between the two ends. CDR3 in DNA: TGCAGTGCGCTTTACGAAGACACAGATACGCAGTATTTT. Translated, it gives CSALYEDTDTQYF.

This clonotype was observed a handful of times. J is TRBJ1-1 and V is TRBV15; TRBD1 matches at 10 bases. This CDR3 is 15 amino acids long. The trim removed 5 bases at V and 5 bases at J, leaving 8 bases unmatched. Germline V gene data show CDR1 as LNHNV and CDR2 as YYDKDF (reference sequence). The CDR3 reads CATSSRTGGGTEAFF. Here the CDR3 DNA reads TGTGCCACCAGCTCCCGGACAGGGGGGGGGACTGAAGCTTTCTTT.

This clonotype was observed a handful of times. V and J are TRBV12-3 or TRBV12-4 and TRBJ2-5; no clear D. V was cut by 6 bases and J by 6 bases, with 17 bases left in between. There are 14 residues in the CDR3. The CDR3 loop is CASSPDQTLKTQYF. Written as DNA, the CDR3 is TGTGCCAGCAGCCCAGACCAAACCCTTAAGACCCAGTACTTC.

There are a few counts of this clonotype. The chain is built from TRBV10-3 and TRBJ2-1, with 7 bases that match TRBD2. This CDR3 is 16 amino acids long. V gave up 6 bases and J gave up 4 bases; unmatched junction bases: 12. Germline V gene sequence: CDR1 ENHRY, CDR2 SYGVKD. The CDR3, as DNA: TGTGCCATCAGCCGCCTCGGAGCGGGGAGTTACAATGAGCAGTTCTTC. The encoded protein is CAISRLGAGSYNEQFF.

Only a few counts were recorded for this clonotype. This clone may be a read error of a much larger clone one base away. This chain uses TRBV7-3 with TRBJ1-2; tentative D call: TRBD1 (6 bases). Germline V gene lookup returns CDR1 SGHTA and CDR2 FQGTGA. The CDR3 runs to 13 residues. CDR3 DNA sequence: TGTGCCAGCAGTTCCCTGGACAGATATGGCCACACCTTC. This sequence encodes CASSSLDRYGHTF. The complete variable domain, with remaining parts taken from reference TRBV7-3 and TRBJ1-2, reads GAGVSQTPSNKVTEKGKYVELRCDPISGHTALYWYRQSLGQGPEFLIYFQGTGAADDSGLPNDRFFAVRPEGSVSTLKIQRTERGDSAVYLCASSSLDRYGHTFGSGTRLTVV.

This chain joins TRBV5-1 and TRBJ2-2, with a weak D call TRBD1 (6 bases). CDR1 SGHRS and CDR2 YFSETQ come from the germline V gene. The length of the CDR3 is 14 residues. V gave up 2 bases and J gave up 8 bases, with 13 bases separating them. The CDR3 reads CASSFRDTAGELFF. The CDR3 coding sequence is TGCGCCAGCAGCTTCCGGGACACTGCTGGGGAGCTGTTTTTT.

V gene TRBV7-2 combines with J gene TRBJ1-5; 7 bases match TRBD1. CDR3 length: 16 residues. V was pared by 1 base and J by 4 bases, with 7 bases of the junction left unmatched. Germline V lookup: CDR1 SGHTA, CDR2 FQGNSA. CDR3 nucleotide sequence: TGTGCCAGCAGCTTAGATCGACAGGGAGGGAATCAGCCCCAGCATTTT. Encoded protein: CASSLDRQGGNQPQHF.

The sample holds a few counts of this clonotype. The CDR3 sequence is CASWGLAGNFQETQYF. The CDR3 DNA is TGTGCCAGCTGGGGACTAGCGGGGAATTTCCAAGAGACCCAGTACTTC. The chain couples TRBV6-2 or TRBV6-3 to TRBJ2-5; TRBD2 aligns across 13 bases. The CDR3 contains 16 residues. The V segment lost 8 bases and the J segment 1 base; nucleotides outside the gene matches: 7. Germline lookup yields CDR1 MNHEY and CDR2 SVGEGT.

The chain recombines TRBV18 with TRBJ2-1; D gene uncertain. The J call may be wrong; the DNA end is better matched by TRBJ2-5. The CDR3 loop spans 14 amino acids. Germline V gene data show CDR1 as KGHSH and CDR2 as LQKENI. This CDR3 is CASSPPSQKETQYF. CDR3 coding DNA: TGTGCCAGCTCACCACCGTCACAGAAAGAGACCCAGTACTTC.

V gene TRBV6-6 combines with J gene TRBJ2-1, with 7 bases that match TRBD2. The CDR3 has 15 amino acids. V lost 4 bases, J lost 3 bases, and 6 bases stayed unmatched. Germline V gives CDR1 MNHNY, CDR2 SVGAGI (reference sequence). This chain's CDR3 is CASSLTSPNYNEQFF. CDR3 nucleotide sequence: TGTGCCAGCAGTTTGACTAGCCCGAACTACAATGAGCAGTTCTTC.

The CDR3 coding sequence is TGCGCCAGCAGCTTGAGCACAGGAACTAATGAAAAACTGTTTTTT. Translated: CASSLSTGTNEKLFF. The chain carries TRBV5-1 and TRBJ1-4; D is perhaps TRBD1 (5 bases). The germline gives CDR1 SGHRS, CDR2 YFSETQ. CDR3 length: 15 residues. Trimming removed 1 base from V and 1 base from J, with 8 bases in between.

This clonotype turned up a few times. V is TRBV4-2 and J is TRBJ2-7; D gene ambiguous. V was pared by 0 bases and J by 2 bases, with 11 bases between. Germline-derived CDR1 and CDR2 are LGHNA and YNFKEQ. The CDR3 loop spans 15 amino acids. The CDR3 protein is CASSQERQRAYEQYF. CDR3 bases: TGTGCCAGCAGCCAAGAAAGGCAGAGAGCCTACGAGCAGTACTTC.

This clonotype was seen only once. The V and J genes are TRBV7-2 and TRBJ1-6; tentatively, D is TRBD1 (5 bases). CDR3 size: 15 residues. V lost 0 bases, J lost 7 bases, and 10 bases lay in between. In germline, CDR1 is SGHTA, CDR2 FQGNSA. CDR3 region: CASSLAGAGNSPLHF. CDR3 sequence (DNA): TGTGCCAGCAGCTTAGCAGGGGCGGGAAATTCACCCCTCCACTTT.

This clonotype was seen a few times. The junction does not match germline at one end; this may be a read error. The rearrangement joins TRBV24-1 to TRBJ2-6; 8 bases agree with TRBD1. The CDR3 covers 18 residues. CDR1 is KGHDR and CDR2 is SFDVKD in the germline V gene. The chain's CDR3 is CAASRGPEISSGANVLTF. CDR3 bases: TGTGCCGCCAGCAGGGGGCCAGAGATAAGCTCTGGGGCCAACGTCCTGACTTTC.

The chain joins TRBV6-5 to TRBJ2-1, with D perhaps assigned TRBD1 or TRBD2 (5 bases each). Germline V gene sequence: CDR1 MNHEY, CDR2 SVGAGI. Trimming pared 2 bases from V and 9 bases from J, leaving 17 bases between. The CDR3 has 15 amino acids. CDR3 sequence (DNA): TGTGCCAGCAGTTACCCCGGACACGGAGGAGGTGAGCAGTTCTTC. Translating it yields CASSYPGHGGGEQFF.

CDR3 in DNA: TGTGCCAGCAGCTTTTCTGGGGGCGTGAACACTGAAGCTTTCTTT. Amino acid sequence: CASSFSGGVNTEAFF. This chain connects TRBV7-9 to TRBJ1-1; D is possibly TRBD1 (6 bases). V was cut by 3 bases and J by 0 bases, with 11 bases left in between. Germline CDR1 and CDR2: SEHNR and FQNEAQ (reference sequence). The CDR3 totals 15 residues.

The genes are TRBV7-2 and TRBJ1-4; unclear D gene. CDR3 length equals 15 residues. Germline V lookup: CDR1 SGHTA, CDR2 FQGNSA. Trimming pared 2 bases from V and 5 bases from J, leaving 12 bases between. Here the CDR3 reads CASSLYSRINEKLFF. CDR3 nucleotides: TGTGCCAGCAGCTTATATTCCAGGATAAATGAAAAACTGTTTTTT.

This clonotype showed up many times. V gene TRBV27 combines with J gene TRBJ2-6; the D call may be TRBD1 or TRBD2 (5 bases each). V was trimmed by 4 bases and J by 4 bases, leaving 17 bases between them. Per germline, CDR1 MNHEY and CDR2 SMNVEV (reference sequence). CDR3 length: 17 amino acids. The CDR3 bases are TGTGCCAGCAGTTCAGAAGAGGGGAATTTCGGGGCCAACGTCCTGACTTTC. Protein sequence: CASSSEEGNFGANVLTF.

This clonotype was recorded once. V gene TRBV4-1 combines with J gene TRBJ2-3; 7 bases agree with TRBD1. CDR3 length: 16 amino acids. Unmatched junction bases numbered 5, after V lost 1 base and J lost 1 base. CDR1 and CDR2 from the germline V gene are MGHRA and YSYEKL. Here the CDR3 reads CASSQVQQGGTDTQYF. The CDR3 nucleotides read TGCGCCAGCAGCCAAGTCCAGCAGGGGGGCACAGATACGCAGTATTTT.

V usage is TRBV5-6 and J usage is TRBJ1-2, with 7 positions matching TRBD1. Germline V CDR1 and CDR2: SGHDT, YYEEEE. Trimming at V came to 4 bases and at J to 3 bases, leaving 15 bases not matched to a gene. CDR3 length: 17 amino acids. CDR3 DNA sequence: TGTGCCAGCAGCCGACGGACAGGTAGAGGAGTAGACTATGGCTACACCTTC. As protein: CASSRRTGRGVDYGYTF.